This TCR beta chain was recovered during a study of T cells after yellow fever vaccination. Each CDR3 protein gets one entry after TCRdb re-called the 5' RACE reads with MiXCR. The sample includes under 300,000 distinct CDR3 sequences, 6% to 7.5% of them seen just once. This clonotype was seen a few times. Its antigen is unknown. Losses at the gene ends were 0 bases for V and 6 bases for J; bases not matched to a gene: 3. CDR3 length: 16 amino acids. Looked up from germline, CDR1 is SGHNT and CDR2 is YYREEE (reference sequence). Study results and limitations: Peaking on day 5 versus 15, the secondary response was faster but weaker.

This chain connects TRBV5-4 to TRBJ2-2, with TRBD2 matching 12 bases. This clonotype originated in a man aged 30-40 years who received the YFV17D yellow fever vaccine. Material: CD4+ T cells sorted from PBMCs, obtained 15 days after the yellow fever booster vaccination. In nucleotides, the CDR3 is TGTGCCAGCAGCTTGGAGTCTAGCGGGAGGGCCGGGGAGCTGTTTTTT. Translating gives CASSLESSGRAGELFF.